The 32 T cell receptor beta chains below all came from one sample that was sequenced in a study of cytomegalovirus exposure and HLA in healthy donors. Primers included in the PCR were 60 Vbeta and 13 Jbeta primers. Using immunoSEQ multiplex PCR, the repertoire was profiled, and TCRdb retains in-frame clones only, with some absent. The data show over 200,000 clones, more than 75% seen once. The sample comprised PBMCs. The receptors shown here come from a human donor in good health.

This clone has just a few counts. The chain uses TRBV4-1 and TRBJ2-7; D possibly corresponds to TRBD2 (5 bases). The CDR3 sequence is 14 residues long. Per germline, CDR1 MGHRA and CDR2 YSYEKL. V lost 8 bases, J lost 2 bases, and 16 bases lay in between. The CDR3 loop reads CASAPEGRPYEQYF. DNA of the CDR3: TGCGCCAGCGCGCCCGAGGGCAGGCCCTACGAGCAGTACTTC.

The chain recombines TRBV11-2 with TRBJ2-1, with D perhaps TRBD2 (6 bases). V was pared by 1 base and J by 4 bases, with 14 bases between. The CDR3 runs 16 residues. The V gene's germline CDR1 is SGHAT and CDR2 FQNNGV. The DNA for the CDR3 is TGTGCCAGCAGCTTAGCGGCATGGGCGGGGTACAATGAGCAGTTCTTC. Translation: CASSLAAWAGYNEQFF. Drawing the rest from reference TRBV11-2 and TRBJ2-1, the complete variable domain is EAGVAQSPRYKIIEKRQSVAFWCNPISGHATLYWYQQILGQGPKLLIQFQNNGVVDDSQLPKDRFSAERLKGVDSTLKIQPAKLEDSAVYLCASSLAAWAGYNEQFFGPGTRLTVL.

The CDR3 DNA reads TGTGCCAGCAGCTTAAGCGGGAGCCCCTACGAGCAGTACTTC. Its protein is CASSLSGSPYEQYF. The chain joins TRBV7-9 to TRBJ2-7, with 8 bases identical to TRBD2. Trimming at V came to 2 bases and at J to 2 bases, leaving 2 bases not matched to a gene. Germline lookup yields CDR1 SEHNR and CDR2 FQNEAQ (reference sequence). CDR3 length equals 14 residues.

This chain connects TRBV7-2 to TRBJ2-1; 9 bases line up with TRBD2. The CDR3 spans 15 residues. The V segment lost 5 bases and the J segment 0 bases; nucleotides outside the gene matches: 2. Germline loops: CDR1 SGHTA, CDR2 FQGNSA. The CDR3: CASSPSGISYNEQFF. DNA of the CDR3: TGTGCCAGCAGCCCTAGCGGGATCTCCTACAATGAGCAGTTCTTC. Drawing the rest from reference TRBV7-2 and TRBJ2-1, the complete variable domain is GAGVSQSPSNKVTEKGKDVELRCDPISGHTALYWYRQSLGQGLEFLIYFQGNSAPDKSGLPSDRFSAERTGGSVSTLTIQRTQQEDSAVYLCASSPSGISYNEQFFGPGTRLTVL.

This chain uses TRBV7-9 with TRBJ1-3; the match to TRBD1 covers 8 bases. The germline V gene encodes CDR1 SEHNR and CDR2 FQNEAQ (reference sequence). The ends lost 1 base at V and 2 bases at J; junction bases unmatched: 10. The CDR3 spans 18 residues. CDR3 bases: TGTGCCAGCAGCTTAGGAGTCCGACAGGGGTGGGCTGGAAACACCATATATTTT. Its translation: CASSLGVRQGWAGNTIYF.

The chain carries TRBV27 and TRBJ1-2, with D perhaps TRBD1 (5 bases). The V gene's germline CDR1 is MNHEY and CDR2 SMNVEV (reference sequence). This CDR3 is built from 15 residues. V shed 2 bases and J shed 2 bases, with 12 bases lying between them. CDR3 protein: CASSLVGHPNYGYTF. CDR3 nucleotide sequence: TGTGCCAGCAGTTTAGTCGGACACCCGAACTATGGCTACACCTTC.

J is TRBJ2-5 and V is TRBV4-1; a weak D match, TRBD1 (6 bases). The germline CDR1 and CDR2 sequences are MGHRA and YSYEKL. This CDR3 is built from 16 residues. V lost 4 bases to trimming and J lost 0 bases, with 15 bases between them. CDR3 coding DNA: TGCGCCAGCAGCCGAGGGACAACCGCGTACCAAGAGACCCAGTACTTC. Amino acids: CASSRGTTAYQETQYF.

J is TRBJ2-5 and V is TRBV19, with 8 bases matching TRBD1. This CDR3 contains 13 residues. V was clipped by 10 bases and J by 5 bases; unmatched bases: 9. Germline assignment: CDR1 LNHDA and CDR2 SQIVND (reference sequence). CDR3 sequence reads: CATSSGGEETQYF. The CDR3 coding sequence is TGTGCCACCTCGTCAGGGGGCGAGGAGACCCAGTACTTC.

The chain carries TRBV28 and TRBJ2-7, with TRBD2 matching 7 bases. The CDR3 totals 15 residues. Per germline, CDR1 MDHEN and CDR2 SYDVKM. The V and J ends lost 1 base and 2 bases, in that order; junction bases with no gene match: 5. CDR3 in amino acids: CASSLFGGGPYEQYF. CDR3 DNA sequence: TGTGCCAGCAGTTTATTTGGGGGAGGGCCCTACGAGCAGTACTTC.

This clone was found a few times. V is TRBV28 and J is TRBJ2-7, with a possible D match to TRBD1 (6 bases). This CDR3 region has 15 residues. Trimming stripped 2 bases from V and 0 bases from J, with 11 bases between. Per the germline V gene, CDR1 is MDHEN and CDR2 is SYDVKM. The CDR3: CASSLITGSSYEQYF. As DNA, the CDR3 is TGTGCCAGCAGTTTAATCACAGGGAGCTCCTACGAGCAGTACTTC.

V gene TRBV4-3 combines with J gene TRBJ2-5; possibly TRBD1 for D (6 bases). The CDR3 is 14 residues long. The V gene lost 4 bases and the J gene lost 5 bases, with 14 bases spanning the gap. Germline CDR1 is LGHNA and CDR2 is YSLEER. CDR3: CASSLRIGQETQYF. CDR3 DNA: TGCGCCAGCAGCCTAAGGATCGGACAGGAGACCCAGTACTTC.

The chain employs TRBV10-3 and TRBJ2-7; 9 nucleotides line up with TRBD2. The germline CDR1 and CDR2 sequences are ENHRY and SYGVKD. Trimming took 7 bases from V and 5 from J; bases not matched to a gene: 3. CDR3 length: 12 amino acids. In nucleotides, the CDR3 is TGTGCCATCAAGCCTAGCGGGGACGAGCAGTACTTC. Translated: CAIKPSGDEQYF.

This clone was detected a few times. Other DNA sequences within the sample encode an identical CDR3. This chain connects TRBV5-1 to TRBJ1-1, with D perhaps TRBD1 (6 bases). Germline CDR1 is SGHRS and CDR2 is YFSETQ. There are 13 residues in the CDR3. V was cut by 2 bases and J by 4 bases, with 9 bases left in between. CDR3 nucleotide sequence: TGCGCCAGCAGCTTAGGGGGTAGCACTGAAGCTTTCTTT. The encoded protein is CASSLGGSTEAFF.

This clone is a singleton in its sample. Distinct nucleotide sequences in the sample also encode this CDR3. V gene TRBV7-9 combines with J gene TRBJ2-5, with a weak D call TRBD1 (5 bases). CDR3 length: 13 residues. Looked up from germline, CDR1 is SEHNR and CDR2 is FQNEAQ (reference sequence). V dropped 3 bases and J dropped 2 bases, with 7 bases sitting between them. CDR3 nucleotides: TGTGCCAGCAGCTTTGACAGACAAGAGACCCAGTACTTC. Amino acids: CASSFDRQETQYF. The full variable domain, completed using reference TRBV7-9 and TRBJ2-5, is DTGVSQNPRHKITKRGQNVTFRCDPISEHNRLYWYRQTLGQGPEFLTYFQNEAQLEKSRLLSDRFSAERPKGSFSTLEIQRTEQGDSAMYLCASSFDRQETQYFGPGTRLLVL.

Written as DNA, the CDR3 is TGTGCCAGCGCCCGGGGGGGACAGGGGCAGCCCCAGCATTTT. Translation gives CASARGGQGQPQHF. The V gene is TRBV27, the J gene TRBJ1-5; 10 nucleotides align to TRBD1. The ends lost 8 bases at V and 7 bases at J; junction bases unmatched: 8. Germline CDR1 is MNHEY and CDR2 is SMNVEV (reference sequence). This CDR3 has 14 amino acids.

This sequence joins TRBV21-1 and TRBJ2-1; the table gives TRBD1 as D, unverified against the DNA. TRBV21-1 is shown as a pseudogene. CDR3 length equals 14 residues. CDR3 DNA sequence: TGTGCCAGCAGCCCCCCAGAATTCGTGTATGAGCAGTTCTTC. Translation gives CASSPPEFVYEQFF.

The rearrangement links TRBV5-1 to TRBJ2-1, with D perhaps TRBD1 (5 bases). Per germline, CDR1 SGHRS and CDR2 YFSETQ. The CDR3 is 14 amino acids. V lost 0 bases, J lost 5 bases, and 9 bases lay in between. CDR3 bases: TGCGCCAGCAGCTTGGGGCTAGGGGACAATGAGCAGTTCTTC. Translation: CASSLGLGDNEQFF. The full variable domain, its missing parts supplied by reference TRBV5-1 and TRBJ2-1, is KAGVTQTPRYLIKTRGQQVTLSCSPISGHRSVSWYQQTPGQGLQFLFEYFSETQRNKGNFPGRFSGRQFSNSRSEMNVSTLELGDSALYLCASSLGLGDNEQFFGPGTRLTVL.

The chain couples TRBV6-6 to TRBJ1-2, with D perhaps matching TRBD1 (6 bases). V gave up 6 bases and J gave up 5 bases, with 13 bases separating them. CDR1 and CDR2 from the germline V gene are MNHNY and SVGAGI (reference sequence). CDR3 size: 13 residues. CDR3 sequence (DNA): TGTGCCAGCAGCTCAACAGGGCTTTATGGCTACACCTTC. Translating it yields CASSSTGLYGYTF.

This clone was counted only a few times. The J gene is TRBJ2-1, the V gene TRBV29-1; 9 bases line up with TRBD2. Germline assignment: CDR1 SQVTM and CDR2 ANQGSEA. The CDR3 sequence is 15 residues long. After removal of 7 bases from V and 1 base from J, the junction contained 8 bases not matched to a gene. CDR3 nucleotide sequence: TGCAGCGCCCCAATAGCGGGAGTATCCTACAATGAGCAGTTCTTC. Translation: CSAPIAGVSYNEQFF.

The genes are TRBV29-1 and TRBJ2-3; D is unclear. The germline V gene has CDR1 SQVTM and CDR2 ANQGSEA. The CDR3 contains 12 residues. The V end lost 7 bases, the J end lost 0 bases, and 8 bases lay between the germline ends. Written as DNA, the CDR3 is TGCAGCGCCCGACAAAGCACAGATACGCAGTATTTT. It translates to CSARQSTDTQYF.

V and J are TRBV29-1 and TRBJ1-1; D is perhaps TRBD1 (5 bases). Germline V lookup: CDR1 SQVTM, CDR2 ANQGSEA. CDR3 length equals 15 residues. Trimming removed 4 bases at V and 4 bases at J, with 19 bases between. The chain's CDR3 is CSVVSYGGTVTEAFF. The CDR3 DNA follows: TGCAGCGTTGTATCGTACGGGGGTACGGTCACTGAAGCTTTCTTT.

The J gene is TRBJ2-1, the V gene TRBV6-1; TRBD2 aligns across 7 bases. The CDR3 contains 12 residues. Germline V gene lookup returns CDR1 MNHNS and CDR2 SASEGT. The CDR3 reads CGGGSSYNEQFF. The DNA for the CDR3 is TGTGGGGGGGGATCATCCTACAATGAGCAGTTCTTC.

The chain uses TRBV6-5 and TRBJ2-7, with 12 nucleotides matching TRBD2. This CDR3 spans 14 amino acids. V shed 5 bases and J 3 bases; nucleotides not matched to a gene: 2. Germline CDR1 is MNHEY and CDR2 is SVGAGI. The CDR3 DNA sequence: TGTGCCAGCAGTACTAGCGGGAGGTTCTACGAGCAGTACTTC. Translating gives CASSTSGRFYEQYF.

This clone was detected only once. The CDR3 region has the DNA TGTGCCAGCAGCCAAGCGGAGACCACAGATACGCAGTATTTT. This encodes CASSQAETTDTQYF. This chain links TRBV5-4 with TRBJ2-3; D possibly corresponds to TRBD2 (5 bases). Trimming stripped 4 bases from V and 2 bases from J, with 11 bases between. CDR1 is SGHNT and CDR2 is YYREEE in the germline V gene (reference sequence). CDR3 size: 14 residues.

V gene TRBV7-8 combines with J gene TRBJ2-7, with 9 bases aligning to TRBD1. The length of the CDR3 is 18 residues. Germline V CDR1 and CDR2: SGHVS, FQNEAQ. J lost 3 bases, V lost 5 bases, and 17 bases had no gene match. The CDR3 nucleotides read TGTGCCAGCAGCCGTACTACCTCGACAGGGGGAGATGGCTACGAGCAGTACTTC. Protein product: CASSRTTSTGGDGYEQYF.

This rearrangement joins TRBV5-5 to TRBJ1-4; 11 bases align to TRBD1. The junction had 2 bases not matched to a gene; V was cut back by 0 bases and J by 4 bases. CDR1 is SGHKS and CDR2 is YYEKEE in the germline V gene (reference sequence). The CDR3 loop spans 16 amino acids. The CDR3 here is CASSLAGQGGNEKLFF. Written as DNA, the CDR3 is TGTGCCAGCAGCTTGGCGGGACAGGGGGGTAATGAAAAACTGTTTTTT.

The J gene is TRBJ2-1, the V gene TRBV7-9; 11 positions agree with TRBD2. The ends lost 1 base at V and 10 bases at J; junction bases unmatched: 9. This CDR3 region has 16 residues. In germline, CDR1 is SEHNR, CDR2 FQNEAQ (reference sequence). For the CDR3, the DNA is TGTGCCAGCAGCTTAGTAGCGGGAGGGCCGCTTGAGGAGCAGTTCTTC. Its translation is CASSLVAGGPLEEQFF.

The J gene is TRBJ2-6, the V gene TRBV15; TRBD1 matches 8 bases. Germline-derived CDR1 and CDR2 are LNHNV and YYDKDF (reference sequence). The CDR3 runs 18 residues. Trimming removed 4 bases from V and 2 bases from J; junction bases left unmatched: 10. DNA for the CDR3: TGTGCCACCAGCATTGGGACAGGCGAACTGGCTGGGGCCAACGTCCTGACTTTC. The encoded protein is CATSIGTGELAGANVLTF. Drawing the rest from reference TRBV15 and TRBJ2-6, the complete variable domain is DAMVIQNPRYQVTQFGKPVTLSCSQTLNHNVMYWYQQKSSQAPKLLFHYYDKDFNNEADTPDNFQSRRPNTSFCFLDIRSPGLGDTAMYLCATSIGTGELAGANVLTFGAGSRLTVL.

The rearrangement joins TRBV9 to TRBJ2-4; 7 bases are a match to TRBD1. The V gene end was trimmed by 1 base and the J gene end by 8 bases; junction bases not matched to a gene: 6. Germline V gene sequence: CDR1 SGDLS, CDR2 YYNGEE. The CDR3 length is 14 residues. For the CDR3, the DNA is TGTGCCAGCAGCGTATCTCGCCAGGGGGACATTCAGTACTTC. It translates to CASSVSRQGDIQYF. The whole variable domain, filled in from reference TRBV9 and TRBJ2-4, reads DSGVTQTPKHLITATGQRVTLRCSPRSGDLSVYWYQQSLDQGLQFLIQYYNGEERAKGNILERFSAQQFPDLHSELNLSSLELGDSALYFCASSVSRQGDIQYFGAGTRLSVL.

The CDR3 loop reads CASSKRTGEAFF. The CDR3 DNA reads as TGTGCCAGCAGTAAAAGGACAGGGGAAGCTTTCTTT. This chain uses TRBV27 with TRBJ1-1, with 8 bases identical to TRBD1. J lost 8 bases, V lost 5 bases, and 4 bases had no gene match. Per the germline V gene, CDR1 is MNHEY and CDR2 is SMNVEV (reference sequence). This CDR3 region has 12 residues.

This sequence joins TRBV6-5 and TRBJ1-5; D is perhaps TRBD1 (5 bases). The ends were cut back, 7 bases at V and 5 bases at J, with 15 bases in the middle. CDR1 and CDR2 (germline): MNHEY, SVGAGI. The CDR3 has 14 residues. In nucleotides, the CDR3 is TGTGCCAGCATAGGACACTCGTCTGATCAGCCCCAGCATTTT. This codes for CASIGHSSDQPQHF.

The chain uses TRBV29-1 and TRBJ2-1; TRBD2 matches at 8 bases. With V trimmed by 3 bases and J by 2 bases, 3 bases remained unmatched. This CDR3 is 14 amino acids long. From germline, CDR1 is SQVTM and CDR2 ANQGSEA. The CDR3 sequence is CSVDRTSTYNEQFF. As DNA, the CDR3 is TGCAGCGTTGACAGGACTAGCACCTACAATGAGCAGTTCTTC.